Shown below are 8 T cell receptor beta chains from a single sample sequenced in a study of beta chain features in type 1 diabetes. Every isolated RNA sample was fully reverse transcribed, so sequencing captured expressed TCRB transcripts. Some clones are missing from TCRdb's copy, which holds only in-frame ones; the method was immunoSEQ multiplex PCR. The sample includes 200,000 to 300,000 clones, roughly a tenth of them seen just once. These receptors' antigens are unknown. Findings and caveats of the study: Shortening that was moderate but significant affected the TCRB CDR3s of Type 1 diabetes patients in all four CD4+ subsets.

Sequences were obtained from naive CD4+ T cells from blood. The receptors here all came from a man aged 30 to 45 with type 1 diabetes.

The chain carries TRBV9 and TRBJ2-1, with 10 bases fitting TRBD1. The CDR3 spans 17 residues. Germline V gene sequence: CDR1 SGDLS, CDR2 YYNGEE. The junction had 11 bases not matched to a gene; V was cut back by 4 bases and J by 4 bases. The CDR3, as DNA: TGTGCCAGCAGCCTAAGTTGGGACAGGGGCTCTTACAATGAGCAGTTCTTC. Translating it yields CASSLSWDRGSYNEQFF.

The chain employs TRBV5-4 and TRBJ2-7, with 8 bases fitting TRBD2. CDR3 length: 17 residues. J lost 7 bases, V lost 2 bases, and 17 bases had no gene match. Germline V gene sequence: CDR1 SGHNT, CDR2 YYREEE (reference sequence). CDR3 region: CASSFSSTGAGGREQYF. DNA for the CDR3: TGTGCCAGCAGCTTCTCTTCGACAGGCGCGGGCGGGAGGGAGCAGTACTTC.

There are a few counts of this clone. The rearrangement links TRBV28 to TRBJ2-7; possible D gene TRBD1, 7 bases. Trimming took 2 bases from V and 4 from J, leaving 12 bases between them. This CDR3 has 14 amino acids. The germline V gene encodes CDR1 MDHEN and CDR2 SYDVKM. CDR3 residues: CASSLGGGAYEQYF. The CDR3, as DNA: TGTGCCAGCAGTTTAGGAGGGGGCGCGTACGAGCAGTACTTC.

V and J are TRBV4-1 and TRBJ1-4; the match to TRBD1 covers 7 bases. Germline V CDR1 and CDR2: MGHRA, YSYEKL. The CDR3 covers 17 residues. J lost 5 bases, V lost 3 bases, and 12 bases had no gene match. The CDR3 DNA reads TGCGCCAGCAGCCAGATACGGGACAGCGGTACGAATGAAAAACTGTTTTTT. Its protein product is CASSQIRDSGTNEKLFF.

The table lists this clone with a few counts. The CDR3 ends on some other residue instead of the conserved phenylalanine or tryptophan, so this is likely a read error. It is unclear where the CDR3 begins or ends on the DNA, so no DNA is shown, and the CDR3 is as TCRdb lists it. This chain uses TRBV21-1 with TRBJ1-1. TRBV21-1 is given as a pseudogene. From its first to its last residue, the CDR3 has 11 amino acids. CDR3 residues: CASSKLMQPRR.

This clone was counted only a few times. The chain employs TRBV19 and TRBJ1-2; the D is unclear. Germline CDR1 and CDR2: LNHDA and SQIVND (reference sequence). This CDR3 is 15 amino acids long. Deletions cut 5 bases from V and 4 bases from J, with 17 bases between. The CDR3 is CASSASPGGSYGYTF. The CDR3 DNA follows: TGTGCCAGTAGTGCTTCTCCAGGTGGCTCCTATGGCTACACCTTC. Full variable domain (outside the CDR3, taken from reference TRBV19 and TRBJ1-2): DGGITQSPKYLFRKEGQNVTLSCEQNLNHDAMYWYRQDPGQGLRLIYYSQIVNDFQKGDIAEGYSVSREKKESFPLTVTSAQKNPTAFYLCASSASPGGSYGYTFGSGTRLTVV.

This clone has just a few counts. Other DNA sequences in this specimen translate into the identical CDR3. The CDR3 DNA reads as TGCGCCAGCAGCTTGAGGACTAGCGGGAATGAGCAGTTCTTC. Translating gives CASSLRTSGNEQFF. V is TRBV5-1 and J is TRBJ2-1; 11 bases align to TRBD2. Germline V gene lookup returns CDR1 SGHRS and CDR2 YFSETQ. The CDR3 is 14 residues long. With V trimmed by 1 base and J by 7 bases, 1 base remained unmatched. The complete variable domain, with remaining parts taken from reference TRBV5-1 and TRBJ2-1, reads KAGVTQTPRYLIKTRGQQVTLSCSPISGHRSVSWYQQTPGQGLQFLFEYFSETQRNKGNFPGRFSGRQFSNSRSEMNVSTLELGDSALYLCASSLRTSGNEQFFGPGTRLTVL.

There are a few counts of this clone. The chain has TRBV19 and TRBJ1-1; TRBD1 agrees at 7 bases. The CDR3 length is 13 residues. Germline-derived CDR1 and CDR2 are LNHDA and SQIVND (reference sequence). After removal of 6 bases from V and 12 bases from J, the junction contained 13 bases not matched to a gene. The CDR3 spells CASRLSRDSRPFF. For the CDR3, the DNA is TGTGCCAGTAGATTATCCCGGGACAGTAGGCCTTTCTTT.